This T cell receptor beta chain came from a study of blood T cell repertoires in COVID-19. Study overall: Samples of COVID-19 (acute and convalescent) were obtained from the United States, Italy and Spain. Sources were T cells, B-cell-depleted T cells, or PBMCs; the material itself was cDNA or gDNA.

Germline CDR1 and CDR2: LGHNA and YSLEER. The trim removed 3 bases at V and 3 bases at J, leaving 7 bases unmatched. The CDR3 is made up of 16 amino acids. Clones were sequenced by immunoSEQ multiplex PCR, and TCRdb holds only the in-frame ones, with some missing. The table includes 95,000 to 150,000 clones, 85% detected once. The chain has TRBV4-3 and TRBJ2-3; 9 bases agree with TRBD1. The receptor comes from a woman of 80 years or more with acute or convalescent COVID-19. The sequencing input was peripheral blood. The DNA of the CDR3 is TGCGCCAGCAGCCAGGGGGGGACAGGGCGAACAGATACGCAGTATTTT. This translates into CASSQGGTGRTDTQYF.